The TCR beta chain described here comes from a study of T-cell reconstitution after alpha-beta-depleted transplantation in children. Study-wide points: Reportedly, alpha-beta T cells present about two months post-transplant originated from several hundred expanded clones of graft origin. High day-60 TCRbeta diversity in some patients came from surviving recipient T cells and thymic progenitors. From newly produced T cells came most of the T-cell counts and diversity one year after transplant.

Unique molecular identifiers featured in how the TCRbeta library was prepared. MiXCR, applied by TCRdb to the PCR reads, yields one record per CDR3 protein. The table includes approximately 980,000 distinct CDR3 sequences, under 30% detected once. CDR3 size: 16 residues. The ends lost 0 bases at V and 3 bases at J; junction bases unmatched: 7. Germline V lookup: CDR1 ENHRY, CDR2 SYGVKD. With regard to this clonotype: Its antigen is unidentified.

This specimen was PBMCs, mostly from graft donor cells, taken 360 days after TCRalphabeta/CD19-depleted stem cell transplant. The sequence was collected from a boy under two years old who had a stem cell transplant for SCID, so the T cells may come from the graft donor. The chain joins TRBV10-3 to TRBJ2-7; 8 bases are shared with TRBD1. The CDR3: CAISESSGTGNYEQYF. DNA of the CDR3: TGTGCCATCAGTGAGTCGTCGGGGACAGGCAACTACGAGCAGTACTTC.